This TCR beta chain originates from a study of blood T cells in healthy people across ages. A second PCR of about 6 to 12 cycles used a sample-barcoded 5' primer and a J-beta primer mix. TCRdb re-called the 5' RACE reads through MiXCR, storing one row per CDR3 protein. The profile shows around 970,000 distinct CDR3 sequences, roughly 47% of them singletons. Trimming cost V 3 bases and J 6 bases; bases outside gene matches: 4. CDR1 and CDR2 (germline): SGHTA, FQGNSA. The CDR3 loop spans 16 amino acids. The V and J genes are TRBV7-2 and TRBJ2-3; 15 nucleotides align to TRBD2. This receptor was identified in a woman aged 60-75 years in good health. Input material: blood. This chain's CDR3 is CASSLYGTSGRDTQYF. CDR3 nucleotides: TGTGCCAGCAGCTTGTATGGGACTAGCGGGAGGGATACGCAGTATTTT.